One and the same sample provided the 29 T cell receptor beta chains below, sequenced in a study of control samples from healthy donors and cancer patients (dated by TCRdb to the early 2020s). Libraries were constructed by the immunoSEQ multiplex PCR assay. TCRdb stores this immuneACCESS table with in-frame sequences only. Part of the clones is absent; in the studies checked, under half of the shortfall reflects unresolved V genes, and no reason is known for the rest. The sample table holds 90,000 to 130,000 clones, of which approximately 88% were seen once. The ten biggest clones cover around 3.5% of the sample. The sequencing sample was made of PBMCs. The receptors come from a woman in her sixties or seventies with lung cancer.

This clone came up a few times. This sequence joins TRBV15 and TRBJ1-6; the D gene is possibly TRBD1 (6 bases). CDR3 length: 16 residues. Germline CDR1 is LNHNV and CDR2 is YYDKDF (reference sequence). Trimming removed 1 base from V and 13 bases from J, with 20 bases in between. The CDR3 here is CATSRGGQTAGEPLHF. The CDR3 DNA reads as TGTGCCACCAGCAGAGGGGGGCAGACTGCCGGGGAGCCCCTCCACTTT.

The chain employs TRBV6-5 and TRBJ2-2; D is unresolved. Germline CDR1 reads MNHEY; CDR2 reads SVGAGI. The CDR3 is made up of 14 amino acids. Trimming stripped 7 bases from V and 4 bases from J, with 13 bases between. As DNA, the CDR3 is TGTGCCAGCAATCTCATCGATATCACCGGGGAGCTGTTTTTT. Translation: CASNLIDITGELFF.

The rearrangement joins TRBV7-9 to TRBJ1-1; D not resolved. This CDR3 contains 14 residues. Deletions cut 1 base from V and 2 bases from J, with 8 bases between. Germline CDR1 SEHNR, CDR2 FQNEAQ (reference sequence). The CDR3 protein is CASSLVVLNTEAFF. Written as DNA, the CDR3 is TGTGCCAGCAGCTTAGTAGTACTTAACACTGAAGCTTTCTTT.

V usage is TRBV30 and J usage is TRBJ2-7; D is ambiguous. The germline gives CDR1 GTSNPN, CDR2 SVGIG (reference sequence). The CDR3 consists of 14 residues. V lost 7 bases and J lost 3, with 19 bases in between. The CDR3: CAFKLRTLYYEQYF. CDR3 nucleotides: TGTGCCTTTAAACTCAGGACCTTATACTACGAGCAGTACTTC.

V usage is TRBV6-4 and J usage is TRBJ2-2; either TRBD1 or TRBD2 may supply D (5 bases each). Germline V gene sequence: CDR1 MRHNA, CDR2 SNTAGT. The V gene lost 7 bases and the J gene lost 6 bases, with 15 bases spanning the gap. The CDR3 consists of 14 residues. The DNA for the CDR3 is TGTGCCAGCACCCAAGAGGGGCCCCCCGGGGAGCTGTTTTTT. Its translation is CASTQEGPPGELFF.

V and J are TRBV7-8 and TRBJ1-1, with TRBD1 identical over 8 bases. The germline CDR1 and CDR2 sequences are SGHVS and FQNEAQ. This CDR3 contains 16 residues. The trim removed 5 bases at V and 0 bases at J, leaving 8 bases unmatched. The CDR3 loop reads CASSKQGGPLNTEAFF. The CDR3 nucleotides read TGTGCCAGCAGCAAACAGGGGGGACCCCTGAACACTGAAGCTTTCTTT.

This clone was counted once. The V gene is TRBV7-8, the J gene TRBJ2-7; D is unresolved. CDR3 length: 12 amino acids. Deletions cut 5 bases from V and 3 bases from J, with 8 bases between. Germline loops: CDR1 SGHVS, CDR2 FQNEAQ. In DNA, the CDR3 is TGTGCCAGCAGCCCGCTCCGCTACGAGCAGTACTTC. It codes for CASSPLRYEQYF.

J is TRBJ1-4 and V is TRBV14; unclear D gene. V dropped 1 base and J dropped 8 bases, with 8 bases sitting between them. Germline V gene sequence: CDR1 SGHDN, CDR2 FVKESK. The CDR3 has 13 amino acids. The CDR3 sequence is CASSQAPGEKLFF. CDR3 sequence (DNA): TGTGCCAGCAGCCAAGCCCCCGGAGAAAAACTGTTTTTT.

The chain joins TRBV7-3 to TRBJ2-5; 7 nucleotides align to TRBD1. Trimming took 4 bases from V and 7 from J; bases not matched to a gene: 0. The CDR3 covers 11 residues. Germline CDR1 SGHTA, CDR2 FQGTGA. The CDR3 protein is CASSSGGTQYF. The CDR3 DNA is TGTGCCAGCAGCTCAGGGGGGACCCAGTACTTC.

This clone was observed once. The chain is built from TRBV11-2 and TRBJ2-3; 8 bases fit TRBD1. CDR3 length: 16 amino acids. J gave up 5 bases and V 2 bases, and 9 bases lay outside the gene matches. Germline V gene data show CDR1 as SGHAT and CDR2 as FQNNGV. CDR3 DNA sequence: TGTGCCAGCAGCTTAAACCAGGGGGCGATTGGAGATACGCAGTATTTT. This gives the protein CASSLNQGAIGDTQYF.

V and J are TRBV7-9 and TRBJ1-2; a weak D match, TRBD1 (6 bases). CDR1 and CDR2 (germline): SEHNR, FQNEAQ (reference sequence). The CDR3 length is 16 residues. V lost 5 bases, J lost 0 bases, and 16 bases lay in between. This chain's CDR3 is CASSPRGGESNYGYTF. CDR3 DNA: TGTGCCAGCAGCCCGAGAGGGGGGGAGTCTAACTATGGCTACACCTTC.

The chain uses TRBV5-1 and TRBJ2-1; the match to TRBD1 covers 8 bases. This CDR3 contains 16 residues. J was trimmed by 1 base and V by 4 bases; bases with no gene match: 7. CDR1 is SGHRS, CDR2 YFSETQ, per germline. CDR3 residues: CASSGSTGVSYNEQFF. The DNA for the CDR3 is TGCGCCAGCAGCGGATCGACAGGGGTTTCCTACAATGAGCAGTTCTTC. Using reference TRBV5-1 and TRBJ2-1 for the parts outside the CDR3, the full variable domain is KAGVTQTPRYLIKTRGQQVTLSCSPISGHRSVSWYQQTPGQGLQFLFEYFSETQRNKGNFPGRFSGRQFSNSRSEMNVSTLELGDSALYLCASSGSTGVSYNEQFFGPGTRLTVL.

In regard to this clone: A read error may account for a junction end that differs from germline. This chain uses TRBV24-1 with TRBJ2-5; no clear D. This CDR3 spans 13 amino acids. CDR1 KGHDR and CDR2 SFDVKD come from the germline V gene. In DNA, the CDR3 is TGTGCCACCAGTGATTCCTTAAGTCCCACCCAGCACTTC. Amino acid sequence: CATSDSLSPTQHF.

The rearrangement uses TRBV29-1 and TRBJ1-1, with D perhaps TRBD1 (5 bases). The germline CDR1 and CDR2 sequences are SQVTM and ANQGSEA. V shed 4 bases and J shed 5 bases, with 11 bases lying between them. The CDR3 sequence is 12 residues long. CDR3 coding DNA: TGCAGCGTTGTGGAGGGGCAGACTGAAGCTTTCTTT. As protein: CSVVEGQTEAFF.

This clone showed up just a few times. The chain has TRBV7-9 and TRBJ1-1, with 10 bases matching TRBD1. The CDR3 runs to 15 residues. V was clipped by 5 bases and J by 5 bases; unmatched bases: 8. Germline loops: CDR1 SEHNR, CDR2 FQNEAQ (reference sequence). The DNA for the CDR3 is TGTGCCAGCAGCCCAAAGGGACAGGGGACGACTGAAGCTTTCTTT. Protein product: CASSPKGQGTTEAFF. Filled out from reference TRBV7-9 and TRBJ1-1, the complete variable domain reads DTGVSQNPRHKITKRGQNVTFRCDPISEHNRLYWYRQTLGQGPEFLTYFQNEAQLEKSRLLSDRFSAERPKGSFSTLEIQRTEQGDSAMYLCASSPKGQGTTEAFFGQGTRLTVV.

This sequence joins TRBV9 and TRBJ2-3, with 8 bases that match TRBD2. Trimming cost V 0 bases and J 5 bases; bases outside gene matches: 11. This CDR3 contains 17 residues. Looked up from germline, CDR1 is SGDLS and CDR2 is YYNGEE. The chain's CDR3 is CASSVATGRADEDTQYF. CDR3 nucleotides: TGTGCCAGCAGCGTAGCGACCGGGAGGGCCGATGAAGATACGCAGTATTTT.

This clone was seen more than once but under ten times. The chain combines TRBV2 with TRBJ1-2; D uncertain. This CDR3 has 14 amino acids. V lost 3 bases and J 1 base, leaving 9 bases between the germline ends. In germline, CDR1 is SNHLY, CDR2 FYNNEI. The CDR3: CASSEAQSNYGYTF. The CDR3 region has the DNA TGTGCCAGCAGTGAGGCCCAGAGTAACTATGGCTACACCTTC.

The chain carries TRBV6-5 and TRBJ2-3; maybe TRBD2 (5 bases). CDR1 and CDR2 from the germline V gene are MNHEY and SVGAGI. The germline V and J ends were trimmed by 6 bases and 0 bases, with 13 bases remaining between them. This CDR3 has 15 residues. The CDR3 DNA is TGTGCCAGCAGCCTCGGGCTAGCAAGCACAGATACGCAGTATTTT. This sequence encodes CASSLGLASTDTQYF.

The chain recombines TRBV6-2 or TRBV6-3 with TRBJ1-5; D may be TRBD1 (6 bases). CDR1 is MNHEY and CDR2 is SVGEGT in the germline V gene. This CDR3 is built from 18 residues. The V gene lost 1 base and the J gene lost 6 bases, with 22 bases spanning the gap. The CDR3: CASSYYRNFGGMGQPQHF. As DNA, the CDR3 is TGTGCCAGCAGTTACTACCGGAATTTCGGGGGCATGGGTCAGCCCCAGCATTTT.

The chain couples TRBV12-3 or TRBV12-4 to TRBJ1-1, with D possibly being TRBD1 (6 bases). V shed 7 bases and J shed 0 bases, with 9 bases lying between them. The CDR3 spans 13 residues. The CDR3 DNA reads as TGTGCCAGCATGGGGACAATGAACACTGAAGCTTTCTTT. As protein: CASMGTMNTEAFF.

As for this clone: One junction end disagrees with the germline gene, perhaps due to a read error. CDR3 protein: CAWSGTSGTPEF. The DNA of the CDR3 is TGTGCCTGGAGTGGGACTAGCGGTACCCCGGAGTTC. The chain is built from TRBV30 and TRBJ2-7; 10 nucleotides align to TRBD2. CDR1 is GTSNPN, CDR2 SVGIG, per germline (reference sequence). CDR3 size: 12 residues.

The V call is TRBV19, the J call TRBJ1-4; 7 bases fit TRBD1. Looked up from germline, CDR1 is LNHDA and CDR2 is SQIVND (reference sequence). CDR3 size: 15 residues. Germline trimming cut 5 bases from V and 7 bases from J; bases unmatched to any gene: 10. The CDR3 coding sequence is TGTGCCAGTAGTCCTCGGGAGGGGGCGATTGAAAAACTGTTTTTT. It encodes CASSPREGAIEKLFF. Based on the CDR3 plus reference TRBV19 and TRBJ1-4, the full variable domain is DGGITQSPKYLFRKEGQNVTLSCEQNLNHDAMYWYRQDPGQGLRLIYYSQIVNDFQKGDIAEGYSVSREKKESFPLTVTSAQKNPTAFYLCASSPREGAIEKLFFGSGTQLSVL.

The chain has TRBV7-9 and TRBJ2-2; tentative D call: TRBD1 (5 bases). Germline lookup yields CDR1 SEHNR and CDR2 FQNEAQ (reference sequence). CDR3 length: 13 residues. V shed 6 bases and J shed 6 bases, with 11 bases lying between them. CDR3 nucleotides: TGTGCCAGCAGTCCCGTGGGGCCCGGGGAGCTGTTTTTT. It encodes CASSPVGPGELFF.

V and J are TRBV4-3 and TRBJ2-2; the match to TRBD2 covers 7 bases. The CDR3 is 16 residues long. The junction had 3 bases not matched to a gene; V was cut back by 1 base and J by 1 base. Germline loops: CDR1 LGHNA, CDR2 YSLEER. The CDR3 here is CASSQGGGGNTGELFF. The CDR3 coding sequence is TGCGCCAGCAGCCAAGGGGGCGGGGGGAACACCGGGGAGCTGTTTTTT.

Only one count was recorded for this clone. The CDR3 DNA follows: TGCGCCAGCAGCCAAGATCGGGAGGGGTTGGGTGGCTACACCTTC. Protein sequence: CASSQDREGLGGYTF. The chain joins TRBV4-3 to TRBJ1-2; D perhaps matches TRBD1 (5 bases). Trimming pared 0 bases from V and 7 bases from J, leaving 15 bases between. Germline loops: CDR1 LGHNA, CDR2 YSLEER. The CDR3 is 15 amino acids.

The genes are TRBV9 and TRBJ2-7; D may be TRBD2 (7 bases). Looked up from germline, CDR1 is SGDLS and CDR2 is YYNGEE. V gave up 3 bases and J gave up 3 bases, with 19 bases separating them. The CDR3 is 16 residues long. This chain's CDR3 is CASSGGGLGAIYEQYF. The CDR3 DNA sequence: TGTGCCAGCAGCGGCGGGGGATTGGGGGCTATCTACGAGCAGTACTTC.

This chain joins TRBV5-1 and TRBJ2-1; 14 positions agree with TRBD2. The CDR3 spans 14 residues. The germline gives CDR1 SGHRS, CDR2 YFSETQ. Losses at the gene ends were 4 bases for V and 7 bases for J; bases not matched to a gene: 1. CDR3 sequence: CASSGTSGRNEQFF. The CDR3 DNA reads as TGCGCCAGCAGCGGGACTAGCGGGAGAAATGAGCAGTTCTTC.

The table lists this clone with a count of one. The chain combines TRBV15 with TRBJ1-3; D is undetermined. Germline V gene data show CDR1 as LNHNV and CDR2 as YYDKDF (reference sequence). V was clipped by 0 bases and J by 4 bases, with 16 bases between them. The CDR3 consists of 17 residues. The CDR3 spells CATSRDFHPGIGNTIYF. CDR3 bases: TGTGCCACCAGCAGAGATTTCCATCCAGGAATAGGAAACACCATATATTTT.

The CDR3 here is CASSPAKTGAGTGELFF. The CDR3 DNA follows: TGTGCCAGCTCACCAGCGAAGACAGGGGCGGGCACCGGGGAGCTGTTTTTT. The chain employs TRBV18 and TRBJ2-2; the match to TRBD1 covers 8 bases. CDR1 KGHSH and CDR2 LQKENI come from the germline V gene. V was pared by 2 bases and J by 4 bases, with 9 bases of the junction left unmatched. The CDR3 has 17 residues. Combining the CDR3 with reference TRBV18 and TRBJ2-2 gives the whole variable domain NAGVMQNPRHLVRRRGQEARLRCSPMKGHSHVYWYRQLPEEGLKFMVYLQKENIIDESGMPKERFSAEFPKEGPSILRIQQVVRGDSAAYFCASSPAKTGAGTGELFFGEGSRLTVL.